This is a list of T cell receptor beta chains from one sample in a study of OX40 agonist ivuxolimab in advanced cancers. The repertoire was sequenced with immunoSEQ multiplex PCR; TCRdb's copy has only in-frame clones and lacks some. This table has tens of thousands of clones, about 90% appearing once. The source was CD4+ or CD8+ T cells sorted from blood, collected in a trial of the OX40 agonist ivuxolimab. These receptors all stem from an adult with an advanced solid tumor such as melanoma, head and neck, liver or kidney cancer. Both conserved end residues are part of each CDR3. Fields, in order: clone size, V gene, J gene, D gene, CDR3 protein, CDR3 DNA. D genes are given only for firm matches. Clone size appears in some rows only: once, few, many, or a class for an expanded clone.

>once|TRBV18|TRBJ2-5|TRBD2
CASSPLAGQAGTQYF
TGTGCCAGCTCACCACTAGCGGGCCAGGCGGGGACCCAGTACTTC
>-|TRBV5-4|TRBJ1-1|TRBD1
CASSLALGGPEAFF
TGTGCCAGCAGCTTGGCCCTAGGGGGCCCTGAAGCTTTCTTT
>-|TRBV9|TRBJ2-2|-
CASSVSPGGPANTGELFF
TGTGCCAGCAGCGTATCCCCGGGGGGCCCTGCGAACACCGGGGAGCTGTTTTTT
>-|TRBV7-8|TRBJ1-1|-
CASSIRANTEAFF
TGTGCCAGCAGCATCCGGGCGAACACTGAAGCTTTCTTT
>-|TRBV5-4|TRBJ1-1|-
CASSPSSASEAFF
TGTGCCAGCAGCCCTTCATCCGCAAGTGAAGCTTTCTTT
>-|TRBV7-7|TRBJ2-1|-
CASSFSGDLEQFF
TGTGCCAGCAGCTTTTCGGGCGACCTTGAGCAGTTCTTC
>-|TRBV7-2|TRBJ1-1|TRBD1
CASSRLTGRPLEAFF
TGTGCCAGCAGTCGGCTGACAGGGAGGCCCCTTGAAGCTTTCTTT
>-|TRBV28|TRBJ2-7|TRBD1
CASSSPGQGGTYEQYF
TGTGCCAGCAGTTCCCCTGGACAGGGGGGTACCTACGAGCAGTACTTC
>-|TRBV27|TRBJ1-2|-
CASSFSRGGDYGYTF
TGTGCCAGCAGTTTTTCGAGAGGGGGAGACTATGGCTACACCTTC
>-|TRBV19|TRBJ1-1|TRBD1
CASSIVGQRYTEAFF
TGTGCCAGTAGTATAGTGGGACAGAGATACACTGAAGCTTTCTTT
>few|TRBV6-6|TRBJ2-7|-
CASRTLQKEQYF
TGTGCCAGCCGGACCCTCCAGAAAGAGCAGTACTTC
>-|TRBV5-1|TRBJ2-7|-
CASRVGAGSYEQYF
TGCGCCAGCAGGGTTGGGGCCGGGTCCTACGAGCAGTACTTC
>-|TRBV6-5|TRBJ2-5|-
CASSYRGRETQYF
TGTGCCAGCAGTTACCGGGGTCGAGAGACCCAGTACTTC
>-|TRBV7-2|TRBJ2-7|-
CASSSLTSYEQYF
TGTGCCAGCAGCTCACTAACGTCCTACGAGCAGTACTTC
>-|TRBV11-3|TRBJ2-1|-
CASSTRQVYNEQFF
TGTGCCAGCAGCACAAGACAGGTGTACAATGAGCAGTTCTTC
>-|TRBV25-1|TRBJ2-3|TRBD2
CASSVLAGANTDTQYF
TGTGCCAGCAGTGTCTTAGCGGGAGCCAACACAGATACGCAGTATTTT
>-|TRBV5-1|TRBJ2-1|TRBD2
CASSGDTISGRIGEQFF
TGCGCCAGCAGCGGGGATACAATTAGCGGGAGAATCGGGGAGCAGTTCTTC
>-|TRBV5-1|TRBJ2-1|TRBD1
CASSVIDRQGPEQFF
TGCGCCAGCAGCGTAATCGACCGACAGGGCCCCGAGCAGTTCTTC
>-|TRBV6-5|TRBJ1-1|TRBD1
CASSPTGGKAFF
TGTGCCAGCAGTCCTACAGGGGGCAAAGCTTTCTTT
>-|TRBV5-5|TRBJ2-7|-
CASSDRDGYYEQYF
TGTGCCAGCAGCGACCGGGACGGATACTACGAGCAGTACTTC
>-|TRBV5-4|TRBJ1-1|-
CASSSDRTDMNTEAFF
TGTGCCAGCAGCTCGGACCGGACAGACATGAACACTGAAGCTTTCTTT
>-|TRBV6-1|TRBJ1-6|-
CASSDSPRGRYNSPLHF
TGTGCCAGCAGTGATTCGCCCCGAGGGCGCTATAATTCACCCCTCCACTTT
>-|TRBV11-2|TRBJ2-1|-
CASSLKKRARYNEQFF
TGTGCCAGCAGCCTAAAAAAGCGGGCGCGCTACAATGAGCAGTTCTTC
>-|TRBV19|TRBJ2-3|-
CASGRYWSSSTDTQYF
TGTGCCAGTGGCCGGTATTGGAGTTCTAGCACAGATACGCAGTATTTT
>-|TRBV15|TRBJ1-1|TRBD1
CATSHRGWDTEAFF
TGTGCCACCAGCCACAGGGGATGGGACACTGAAGCTTTCTTT